This T cell receptor (beta chain) is drawn from a study of T-cell memory formation after mild COVID-19. Study summary: TCR clustering was largely donor specific. Study outcomes and limitations: Second-wave clones with a day 37 peak had unconfirmed SARS-CoV-2 specificity. Whereas later expanders leaned CD4+, clones contracting day 15 to 85 showed a balanced CD4/CD8 makeup. Within pre-infection memory, some responding clones were found, suggesting cross-reactive memory joined.

The CDR3 has 14 residues. CDR1 and CDR2 from the germline V gene are SGHVS and FQNEAQ. With 1 base clipped from V and 13 bases from J, the junction kept 7 bases outside the gene matches. Via MiXCR, TCRdb re-called the 5' RACE reads, giving one row per CDR3 protein. The sample has 190,000 or so distinct CDR3 sequences, about 22% seen once. On this clonotype itself: What it binds is not known.

The origin of this receptor is an adult woman who had mild COVID-19 (a few samples of this study predate the infection). Cell type and time point are not known. The specimen sequenced was PBMCs or a T cell subset sorted from them (not recorded which). The chain recombines TRBV7-8 with TRBJ2-7, with 13 bases identical to TRBD2. CDR3 loop: CASSLGTSGGRVYF. In nucleotides, the CDR3 is TGTGCCAGCAGCTTAGGGACTAGCGGGGGACGGGTATACTTC.